This is a list of T cell receptor beta chains from one sample in a study of T cell changes during pregnancy in multiple sclerosis. Produced via immunoSEQ multiplex PCR; TCRdb's table is partial and in-frame only. Among tens of thousands of clones, more than 80% were seen once, and the ten largest hold roughly 0.87%. The sequenced sample was peripheral blood, obtained in the second trimester of pregnancy. The receptors come from a female donor with multiple sclerosis, enrolled in a pregnancy study. Both conserved end residues are part of each CDR3. The D gene is left open where the match is weak. Size values are once, few and many counts, or a class for expanded clones, and some rows have none.

v_gene: TRBV7-6
d_gene: TRBD1
abundance: NA
j_gene: TRBJ2-1
CDR3aa: CASSWAQGRNEQFF

v_gene: TRBV4-3
d_gene: NA
abundance: NA
j_gene: TRBJ1-1
CDR3aa: CASSQDGQGLIGEAFF

v_gene: TRBV2
d_gene: NA
abundance: once
j_gene: TRBJ2-2
CDR3aa: CASSVSGKDTGELFF

v_gene: TRBV6-6
d_gene: NA
abundance: NA
j_gene: TRBJ2-1
CDR3aa: CASGGSNEQFF

v_gene: TRBV5-1
d_gene: TRBD2
abundance: NA
j_gene: TRBJ2-7
CDR3aa: CASSDGTSGGAQEQYF

v_gene: TRBV6-5
d_gene: TRBD1
abundance: NA
j_gene: TRBJ2-4
CDR3aa: CASRVTGGADIQYF

v_gene: TRBV5-6
d_gene: NA
abundance: NA
j_gene: TRBJ2-5
CDR3aa: CASSLGPGQETQYF

v_gene: TRBV30
d_gene: TRBD1
abundance: NA
j_gene: TRBJ1-4
CDR3aa: CAWSSDRGGEKLFF

v_gene: TRBV7-6
d_gene: NA
abundance: NA
j_gene: TRBJ2-2
CDR3aa: CASSLQSPANTGELFF

v_gene: TRBV27
d_gene: TRBD2
abundance: NA
j_gene: TRBJ2-2
CDR3aa: CASSFTGGLARLGGELFF

v_gene: TRBV21-1
d_gene: NA
abundance: NA
j_gene: TRBJ2-2
CDR3aa: CASLTGSGGNTGELFF